This record concerns one TCR beta chain sequence. The antigen it recognizes is unknown. Nothing much larger sits one base from this clone, and base qualities are not available. The data originate from a study of lymphopenia after photon versus proton radiotherapy (dated by TCRdb to between 2017 and 2020). Notes on the research overall: The study compared the immunological effects of photon versus proton radiation therapy in patients with gastrointestinal tumors who developed high-grade lymphopenia. A cohort of around 20 patients with gastrointestinal tumors who received either photon or proton therapy and subsequently developed lymphopenia was included. The study was designed to characterize how the impact on the immune system differs between the two radiation modalities.

Results and caveats for the whole study, not just this receptor: After the lymphocyte count nadir, photon-treated repertoires showed oligoclonal expansion, especially of CD8+ Temra cells, which drove the drop in diversity. The survival association was assessed only in patients who died, and the authors presented better survival with proton therapy as a possibility rather than a demonstrated result. Across the cohort, a larger post-nadir drop in TCR diversity was inversely correlated with overall survival time among patients who died. Proton-treated patients stayed relatively stable during treatment, while photon-treated patients lost naive T cells and TCR diversity and gained effector/memory populations.

Library generation was performed with the immunoSEQ multiplex PCR assay. T cell repertoires were profiled by deep sequencing of rearranged TCR beta loci, alongside multiparametric flow cytometry. The table comes from immuneACCESS by way of TCRdb, which keeps in-frame sequences with V and J called. Part of the clones is missing from these tables; in studies checked, under half for an unresolved V gene and the rest for unknown reasons. The sample table lists around 42,000 clones, roughly 87% of them with a count of one. The ten top clones hold around 2.2% of the sample. V is clipped by 2 bases and J by 6 bases, and the sequence between their germline boundaries is 13 bases long. The CDR3 measures 15 amino acids from cysteine to phenylalanine. This entry keeps only the CDR3 DNA: 45 bases, framed from base 1. The germline V gene encodes CDR1 SGHVS and CDR2 FNYEAQ.

Recombination joined TRBV7-6 with TRBJ2-2, and perhaps TRBD2 as D gene, on 5 matching bases. This TCR was sampled from a man in his forties or fifties with gastric cancer. The sequencing here drew on peripheral blood, taken from a patient treated with photon-based radiotherapy. The CDR3 here reads CASSLWRLAAGELFF. The nucleotide sequence is given as TGTGCCAGCAGCTTATGGCGGCTAGCTGCCGGGGAGCTGTTTTTT.